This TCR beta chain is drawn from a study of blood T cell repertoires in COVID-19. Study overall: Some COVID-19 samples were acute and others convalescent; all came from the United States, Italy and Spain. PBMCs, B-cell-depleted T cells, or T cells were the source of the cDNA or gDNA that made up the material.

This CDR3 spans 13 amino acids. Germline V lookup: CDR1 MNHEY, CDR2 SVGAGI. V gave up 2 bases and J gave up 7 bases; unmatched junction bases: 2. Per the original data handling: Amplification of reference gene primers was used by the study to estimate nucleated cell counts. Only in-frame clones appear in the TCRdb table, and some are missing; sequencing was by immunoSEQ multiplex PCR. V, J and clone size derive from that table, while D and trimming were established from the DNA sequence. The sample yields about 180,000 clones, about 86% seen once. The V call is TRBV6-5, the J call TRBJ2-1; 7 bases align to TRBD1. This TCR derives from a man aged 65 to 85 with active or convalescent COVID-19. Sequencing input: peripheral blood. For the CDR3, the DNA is TGTGCCAGCAGTTACCCGGGACAGAATGAGCAGTTCTTC. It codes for CASSYPGQNEQFF.